These T cell receptor beta chains were read from a single sample in a study of blood T cell repertoires in COVID-19. Libraries were prepared by immunoSEQ multiplex PCR; TCRdb keeps only in-frame clonotypes and omits some of them. Here the sample spans 410,000 or so clones, roughly 90% being singletons. Sequencing was done on a sample of peripheral blood. All receptors come from a woman in her thirties or forties with COVID-19, enrolled during active disease. Each CDR3 is given with its conserved first and last residue. D genes are given only for firm matches. Clone size is given for some rows only: seen once, a few or many times, or a class if the clone is expanded.

V gene,J gene,D gene,clone size,CDR3 protein,CDR3 DNA
TRBV19,TRBJ1-1,TRBD1,few,CASSDRAKFAEAFF,TGTGCCAGTAGCGACAGGGCGAAATTCGCTGAAGCTTTCTTT
TRBV20-1,TRBJ1-5,TRBD1,-,CSASSISGTAKNQPQHF,TGCAGTGCTAGTTCTATATCCGGGACAGCTAAGAATCAGCCCCAGCATTTT
TRBV7-3,TRBJ2-7,TRBD2,-,CASSLGLGEDYEQYF,TGTGCCAGCAGCTTAGGACTAGGGGAAGACTACGAGCAGTACTTC
TRBV4-3,TRBJ1-2,-,-,CASSQDLRGREGGYTF,TGCGCCAGCAGCCAAGATCTTCGCGGCAGGGAGGGTGGCTACACCTTC
TRBV10-3,TRBJ1-3,TRBD1,-,CAISEGQGNTIYF,TGTGCCATCAGTGAGGGACAGGGGAACACCATATATTTT
TRBV7-8,TRBJ1-5,TRBD1,-,CASSPRTGGYQPQHF,TGTGCCAGCAGCCCCCGGACAGGGGGCTATCAGCCCCAGCATTTT
TRBV27,TRBJ1-1,TRBD1,-,CASSLSRQGLRFF,TGTGCCAGCAGTCTCTCACGACAGGGTCTTCGTTTCTTT
TRBV7-7,TRBJ2-2,-,-,CASSLDRPNTGELFF,TGTGCTAGCAGCTTAGACAGACCGAACACCGGGGAGCTGTTTTTT
TRBV2,TRBJ2-7,-,-,CASSARSGYEQYF,TGTGCCAGCAGTGCCCGCTCCGGCTACGAGCAGTACTTC
TRBV27,TRBJ1-2,-,once,CASSINRDAYGYTF,TGTGCCAGCAGTATCAACAGGGACGCCTATGGCTACACCTTC